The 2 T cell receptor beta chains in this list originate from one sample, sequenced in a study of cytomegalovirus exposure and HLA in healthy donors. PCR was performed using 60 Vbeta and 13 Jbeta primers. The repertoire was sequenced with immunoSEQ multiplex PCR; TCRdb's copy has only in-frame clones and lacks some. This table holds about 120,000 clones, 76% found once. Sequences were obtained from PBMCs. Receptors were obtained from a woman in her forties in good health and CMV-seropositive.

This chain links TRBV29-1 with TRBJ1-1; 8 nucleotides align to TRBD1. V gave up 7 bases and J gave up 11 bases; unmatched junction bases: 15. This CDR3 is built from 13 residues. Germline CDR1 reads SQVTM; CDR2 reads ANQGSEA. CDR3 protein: CSGLGTGLFEAFF. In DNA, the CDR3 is TGCAGCGGCCTGGGGACAGGACTATTTGAGGCTTTCTTT.

CDR3 in DNA: TGTGCCAGCAGTTTAGAGATTAGGGACACCTTGGGCACTTCACCCCTCCACTTT. Its protein is CASSLEIRDTLGTSPLHF. The chain carries TRBV27 and TRBJ1-6; weak D call: TRBD1 (6 bases). The V end lost 2 bases, the J end lost 9 bases, and 23 bases lay between the germline ends. Germline V gives CDR1 MNHEY, CDR2 SMNVEV (reference sequence). The CDR3 spans 18 residues.